The clone carrying this TCR beta chain occurred many times. Its antigen is as yet unknown. The data were taken from a study of T cells after yellow fever vaccination. Overall study results and limits: Subsequent to the booster, the majority of primary-vaccination clones reappeared (around 96% CD4, 85% to 90% CD8). In FACS-sorted repertoires, abundant clonotypes from the bulk population could appear as contaminants. It was a weaker secondary response, yet one that peaked faster, at day 5 versus 15.

They built TCR cDNA with 5'RACE template switching, a step that put in a universal primer site and UMIs. TCRdb analysed the 5' RACE reads with MiXCR anew, one entry per CDR3 protein. The sample carries roughly 120,000 distinct CDR3 sequences, roughly 6.7% recorded once. The CDR3 is 14 residues long. V dropped 6 bases and J dropped 2; count of bases not matched to a gene: 7. From germline, CDR1 is DFQATT and CDR2 SNEGSKA (reference sequence). The sequence derives from a man aged 18 to 30 who received the YFV17D yellow fever vaccine. The genes are TRBV20-1 and TRBJ2-3; 8 nucleotides line up with TRBD2. Sequencing used CD4+ T cells sorted from PBMCs, obtained 10 days after the first yellow fever vaccination. In DNA form, the CDR3 reads TGCAGTGCCAAAACTAGCGGCCACACAGATACGCAGTATTTT. As protein: CSAKTSGHTDTQYF.